This T cell receptor (beta chain) emerged from a study of blood T cell repertoires in COVID-19. This clone turned up a few times. Trimming at V came to 0 bases and at J to 6 bases, leaving 9 bases not matched to a gene. This CDR3 has 17 residues. Germline V lookup: CDR1 MNHEY, CDR2 SMNVEV (reference sequence). TCRdb's table, derived via immunoSEQ multiplex PCR, lists solely in-frame clones and lacks some. The sample gives approximately 210,000 clones, roughly 90% of which show up once; 6.2% is in the top ten. The origin of this receptor is a woman between 40 and 55 years old who had recovered from COVID-19. Sample: peripheral blood. This chain uses TRBV27 with TRBJ2-2; 8 nucleotides agree with TRBD1. In nucleotides, the CDR3 is TGTGCCAGCAGTTTATCCCGTCAGGGGGCGCCGGCCGGGGAGCTGTTTTTT. Translated, it gives CASSLSRQGAPAGELFF.